A single sample is the source of the 6 T cell receptor beta chains below, sequenced in a study of T cell clusters in autoimmune cytopenias. TRB amplification used approximately 250 ng of peripheral blood genomic DNA. Multiplex touch-down PCR amplified TRB using TRB-A and TRB-B pools in one tube. TCRdb reprocessed the multiplex PCR reads, with one entry per CDR3 protein and no DNA. This sample's table has thousands of distinct CDR3 sequences. Specimen: peripheral blood. The receptor set was obtained from a human donor with an autoimmune cytopenia or autoimmune hepatitis (not recorded which).

The rearrangement joins TRBV4-3 to TRBJ2-1; TCRdb's D call, TRBD2, is unchecked because there is no DNA. The CDR3 runs 16 residues. Germline V gene lookup returns CDR1 LGHNA and CDR2 YSLEER. CDR3 in amino acids: CASSQESSAAYNEQFF.

The chain uses TRBV12-5 and TRBJ2-6; lacking DNA, the TRBD1 call made by TCRdb goes unchecked. The CDR3 sequence is 17 residues long. Germline V gene lookup returns CDR1 LGHNT and CDR2 FRNRAP. CDR3 residues: CASGAPNPGPGANVLTF.

The rearrangement joins TRBV12-3 or TRBV12-4 to TRBJ1-1; the D gene TCRdb calls, TRBD1, cannot be checked with no DNA. This CDR3 region has 13 residues. The CDR3 region is CASTRQRNTEAFF.

In terms of frequency, this clonotype is medium-sized. The rearrangement links TRBV6-1 to TRBJ2-7; the TCRdb call, TRBD1, lacks DNA for checking. CDR3 size: 16 residues. Germline V CDR1 and CDR2: MNHNS, SASEGT. This CDR3 reads CASSSPLRYPEYEQYF.

The V call is TRBV27, the J call TRBJ2-7. The CDR3 spans 14 residues. Looked up from germline, CDR1 is MNHEY and CDR2 is SMNVEV (reference sequence). CDR3: CASSLTSNNYEQYF.

The chain is built from TRBV28 and TRBJ2-7; checking the TCRdb D call of TRBD2 is not possible without DNA. The V gene's germline CDR1 is MDHEN and CDR2 SYDVKM. The length of the CDR3 is 14 residues. CDR3 residues: CASSFSGGLYEQYF.